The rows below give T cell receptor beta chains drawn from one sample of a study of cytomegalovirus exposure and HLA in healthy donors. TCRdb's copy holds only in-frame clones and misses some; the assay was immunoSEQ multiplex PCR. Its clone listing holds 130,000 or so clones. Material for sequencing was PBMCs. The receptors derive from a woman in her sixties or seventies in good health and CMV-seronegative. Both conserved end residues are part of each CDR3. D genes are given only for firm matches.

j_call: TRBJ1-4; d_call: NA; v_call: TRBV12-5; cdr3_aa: CASGGSGKSLFF; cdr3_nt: TGTGCTAGTGGGGGATCGGGAAAAAGTCTGTTTTTT
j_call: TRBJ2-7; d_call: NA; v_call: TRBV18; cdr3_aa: CASSPTDRLSSYEQYF; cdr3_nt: TGTGCCAGCTCACCGACTGACAGGCTAAGCTCCTACGAGCAGTACTTC
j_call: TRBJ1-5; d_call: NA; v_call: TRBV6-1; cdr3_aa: CASSEPRYNQPQHF; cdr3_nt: TGTGCCAGCAGTGAGCCGCGGTACAATCAGCCCCAGCATTTT
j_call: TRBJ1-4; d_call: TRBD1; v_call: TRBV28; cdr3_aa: CASSPQGQGNEKLFF; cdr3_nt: TGTGCCAGCAGCCCCCAAGGACAGGGTAATGAAAAACTGTTTTTT
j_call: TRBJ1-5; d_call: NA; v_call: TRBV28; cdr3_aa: CASTEARWQRKNSNQPQHF; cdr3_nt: TGTGCCAGCACCGAGGCGAGGTGGCAGCGAAAAAATAGCAATCAGCCCCAGCATTTT
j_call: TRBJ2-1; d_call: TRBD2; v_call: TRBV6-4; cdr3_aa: CASSDSSGDYNEQFF; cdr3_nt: TGTGCCAGCAGTGACTCTAGCGGGGATTACAATGAGCAGTTCTTC
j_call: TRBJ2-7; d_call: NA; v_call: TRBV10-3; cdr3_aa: CAISDSTYEQYF; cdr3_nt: TGTGCCATCAGTGATAGCACCTACGAGCAGTACTTC
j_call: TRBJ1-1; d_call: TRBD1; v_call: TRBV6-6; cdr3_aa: CASTPFQGAYTEAFF; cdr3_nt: TGTGCCAGCACCCCTTTCCAGGGGGCGTACACTGAAGCTTTCTTT
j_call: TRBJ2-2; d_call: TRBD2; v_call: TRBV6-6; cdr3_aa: CASSSGTSGGWGELFF; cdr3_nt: TGTGCCAGCAGCTCCGGGACTAGCGGGGGGTGGGGGGAGCTGTTTTTT
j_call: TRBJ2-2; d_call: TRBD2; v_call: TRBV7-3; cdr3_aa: CASSSAGGRTGELFF; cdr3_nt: TGTGCCAGCAGCTCAGCGGGAGGGCGAACCGGGGAGCTGTTTTTT
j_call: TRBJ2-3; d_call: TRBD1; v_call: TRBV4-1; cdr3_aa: CASSFTDRGRGDTQYF; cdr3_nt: TGCGCCAGCAGCTTCACGGACAGGGGGCGAGGAGATACGCAGTATTTT
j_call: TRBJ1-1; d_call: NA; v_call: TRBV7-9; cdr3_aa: CASRDQGSNTEAFF; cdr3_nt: TGTGCCAGCAGGGACCAGGGATCGAACACTGAAGCTTTCTTT
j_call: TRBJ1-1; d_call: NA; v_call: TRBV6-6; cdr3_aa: CASSYSGQGTEAFF; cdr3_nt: TGTGCCAGCAGTTACTCTGGTCAGGGCACTGAAGCTTTCTTT
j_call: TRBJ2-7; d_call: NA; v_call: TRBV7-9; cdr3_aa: CASSSQGIEQYF; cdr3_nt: TGTGCCAGCAGCTCCCAGGGGATCGAGCAGTACTTC
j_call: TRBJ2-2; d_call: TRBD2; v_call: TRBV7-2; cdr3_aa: CASSWTSQGTGELFF; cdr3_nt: TGTGCCAGCAGTTGGACTAGTCAGGGCACCGGGGAGCTGTTTTTT
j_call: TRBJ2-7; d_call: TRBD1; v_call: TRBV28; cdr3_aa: CASSAMGQGRLYEQYF; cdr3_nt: TGTGCCAGCAGTGCCATGGGACAGGGTAGGTTGTACGAGCAGTACTTC
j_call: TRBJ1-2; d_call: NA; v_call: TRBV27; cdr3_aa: CASSRDTNYGYTF; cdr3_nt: TGTGCCAGCAGCCGGGATACTAACTATGGCTACACCTTC
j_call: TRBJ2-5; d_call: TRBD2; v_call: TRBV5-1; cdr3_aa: CASSLGAAGGTSETQYF; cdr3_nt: TGCGCCAGCAGCTTGGGCGCAGCGGGGGGGACATCAGAGACCCAGTACTTC
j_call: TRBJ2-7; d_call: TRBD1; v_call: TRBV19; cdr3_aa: CASSPRGQGNYEQYF; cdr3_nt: TGTGCCAGTAGTCCCCGAGGACAGGGGAACTACGAGCAGTACTTC
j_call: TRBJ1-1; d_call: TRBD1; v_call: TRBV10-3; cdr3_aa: CASKQGVNTEAFF; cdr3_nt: TGTGCCAGCAAGCAGGGGGTTAACACTGAAGCTTTCTTT
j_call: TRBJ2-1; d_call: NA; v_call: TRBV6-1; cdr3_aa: CASRVGGEQFF; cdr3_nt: TGTGCCAGCAGAGTGGGGGGTGAGCAGTTCTTC
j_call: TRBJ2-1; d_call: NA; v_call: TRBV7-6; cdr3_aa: CASTGGARIGYNEQFF; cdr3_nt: TGTGCCAGCACCGGTGGGGCCCGGATCGGCTACAATGAGCAGTTCTTC
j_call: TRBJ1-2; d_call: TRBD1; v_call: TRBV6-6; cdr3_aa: CASTSTGIGYTF; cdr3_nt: TGTGCCAGCACCTCGACAGGGATCGGCTACACCTTC
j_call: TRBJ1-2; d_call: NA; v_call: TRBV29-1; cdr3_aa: CSVETQVQGYTF; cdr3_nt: TGCAGCGTTGAGACACAGGTCCAGGGCTACACCTTC
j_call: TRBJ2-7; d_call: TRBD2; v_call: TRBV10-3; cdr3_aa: CAISGDGGGMQYF; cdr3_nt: TGTGCCATCAGTGGAGATGGGGGGGGGATGCAGTACTTC
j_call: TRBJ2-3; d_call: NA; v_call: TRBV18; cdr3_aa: CASSPRPGSDTQYF; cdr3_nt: TGTGCCAGCTCACCGCGTCCAGGGTCAGATACGCAGTATTTT
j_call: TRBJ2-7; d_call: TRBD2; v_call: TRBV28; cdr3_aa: CASSYGFSVAGPSYEQYF; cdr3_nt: TGTGCCAGCAGCTACGGGTTTAGTGTAGCGGGGCCTTCCTACGAGCAGTACTTC
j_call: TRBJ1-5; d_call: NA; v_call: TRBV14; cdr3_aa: CASSQSVHQPQHF; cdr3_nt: TGTGCCAGCAGCCAATCCGTCCATCAGCCCCAGCATTTT
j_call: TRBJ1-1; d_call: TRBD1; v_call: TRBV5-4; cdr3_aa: CASSSRTGGDTEAFF; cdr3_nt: TGTGCCAGCAGCTCCCGGACAGGGGGCGACACTGAAGCTTTCTTT
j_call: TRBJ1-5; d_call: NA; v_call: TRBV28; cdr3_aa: CASSNPAGFNQPQHF; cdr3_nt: TGTGCCAGCAGTAACCCTGCAGGATTCAATCAGCCCCAGCATTTT
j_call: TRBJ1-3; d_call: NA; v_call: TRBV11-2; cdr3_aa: CASSSQTSTDQGNTIYF; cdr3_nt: TGTGCCAGCAGCTCCCAAACCTCGACCGACCAGGGGAACACCATATATTTT
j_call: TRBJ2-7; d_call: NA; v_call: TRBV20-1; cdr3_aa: CSAGWRAEQYF; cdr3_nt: TGCAGTGCTGGTTGGCGGGCCGAGCAGTACTTC
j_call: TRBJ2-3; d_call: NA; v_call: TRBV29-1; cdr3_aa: CSGGPVSTDTQYF; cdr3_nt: TGCAGCGGAGGGCCCGTTTCCACAGATACGCAGTATTTT
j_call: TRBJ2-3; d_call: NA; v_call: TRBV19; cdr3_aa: CASRRSRGETDTQYF; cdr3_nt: TGTGCCAGTAGACGGTCCAGGGGGGAGACAGATACGCAGTATTTT
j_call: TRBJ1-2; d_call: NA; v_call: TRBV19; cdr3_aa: CATSQGFYGYTF; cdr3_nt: TGTGCCACCTCCCAGGGTTTTTATGGCTACACCTTC
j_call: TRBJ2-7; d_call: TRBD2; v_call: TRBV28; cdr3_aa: CASSLSLAGASYEQYF; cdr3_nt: TGTGCCAGCAGTTTAAGTCTAGCGGGCGCGTCCTACGAGCAGTACTTC